The 29 T cell receptor beta chains listed next were all sequenced from one sample in a study of graft-versus-host responses after intestinal transplantation. Measured with immunoSEQ multiplex PCR; TCRdb has only the in-frame clones, and not every one. The sample lists around 30,000 clones, 70% to 90% seen once, with about 9.9% in the top ten. Source: PBMCs, taken about 430 days after intestinal transplantation. These receptors were obtained from a human patient who received an intestinal transplant, so some T cells may come from the graft donor.

The chain employs TRBV7-9 and TRBJ1-1, with 7 bases aligning to TRBD1. V lost 7 bases, J lost 3 bases, and 14 bases stayed unmatched. There are 16 residues in the CDR3. Germline V CDR1 and CDR2: SEHNR, FQNEAQ (reference sequence). DNA for the CDR3: TGTGCCAGCACCGTACCCGTGGGGCAGGGGGACACTGAAGCTTTCTTT. Its protein product is CASTVPVGQGDTEAFF.

The chain couples TRBV4-1 to TRBJ1-5, with TRBD1 matching over 7 bases. V shed 3 bases and J 3 bases; nucleotides not matched to a gene: 8. The CDR3 spans 16 residues. CDR1 MGHRA and CDR2 YSYEKL come from the germline V gene. The CDR3 loop reads CASSQLQGDVNQPQHF. For the CDR3, the DNA is TGCGCCAGCAGCCAGCTCCAGGGGGATGTCAATCAGCCCCAGCATTTT.

This chain joins TRBV7-2 and TRBJ2-7; 11 nucleotides match TRBD2. This CDR3 spans 15 amino acids. V lost 5 bases, J lost 0 bases, and 3 bases stayed unmatched. The germline gives CDR1 SGHTA, CDR2 FQGNSA. The CDR3 loop reads CASSPLAGASYEQYF. The CDR3 bases are TGTGCCAGCAGCCCACTAGCGGGAGCCTCCTACGAGCAGTACTTC.

The V and J genes are TRBV5-1 and TRBJ2-7; perhaps D is TRBD1 or TRBD2 (5 bases each). Trimming shortened V by 4 bases and J by 3 bases, and 14 bases separated the two germline ends. The CDR3 sequence is 14 residues long. The germline CDR1 and CDR2 sequences are SGHRS and YFSETQ. The CDR3 loop is CASSRQGGSYEQYF. CDR3 DNA: TGCGCCAGCAGCCGGCAGGGTGGGAGCTACGAGCAGTACTTC.

CDR3 nucleotide sequence: TGTGCCAGCACCCCACAGGGGGGGAGCACAGATACGCAGTATTTT. Translating it yields CASTPQGGSTDTQYF. V and J are TRBV5-4 and TRBJ2-3; possible D gene TRBD1, 8 bases. CDR1 and CDR2 (germline): SGHNT, YYREEE (reference sequence). The V and J ends lost 6 bases and 0 bases respectively, with 14 bases between them. CDR3 length: 15 amino acids.

The CDR3, as DNA: TGCGCCAGCAGTGAGGGTTGGGGGCCCTCCTACAATGAGCAGTTCTTC. Its translation: CASSEGWGPSYNEQFF. The chain joins TRBV10-2 to TRBJ2-1, with D perhaps TRBD1 (6 bases). The CDR3 sequence is 16 residues long. Germline values: CDR1 WSHSY, CDR2 SAAADI. V lost 2 bases and J 0 bases, leaving 11 bases between the germline ends.

CDR3 nucleotide sequence: TGTGCCAGCAGTGACCCCCTAGCGGGAGCCCATGAGCAGTTCTTC. It yields the protein CASSDPLAGAHEQFF. The chain carries TRBV6-4 and TRBJ2-1; TRBD2 agrees at 10 bases. The junction had 6 bases not matched to a gene; V was cut back by 2 bases and J by 8 bases. Germline V gene sequence: CDR1 MRHNA, CDR2 SNTAGT. There are 15 residues in the CDR3.

The chain couples TRBV5-4 to TRBJ1-2; D is perhaps TRBD1 (6 bases). Trimming stripped 2 bases from V and 1 base from J, with 12 bases between. This CDR3 has 15 amino acids. The germline V gene has CDR1 SGHNT and CDR2 YYREEE (reference sequence). The CDR3 DNA follows: TGTGCCAGCAGCTTACAGGGAGGAATTAACTATGGCTACACCTTC. Translation gives CASSLQGGINYGYTF.

The CDR3 reads CASSLTENTEAFF. CDR3 nucleotide sequence: TGTGCCAGTAGTCTTACAGAGAACACTGAAGCTTTCTTT. This chain uses TRBV19 with TRBJ1-1; no reliable D call. The V and J ends lost 5 bases and 1 base respectively, with 8 bases between them. CDR1 is LNHDA, CDR2 SQIVND, per germline (reference sequence). CDR3 size: 13 residues.

The rearrangement joins TRBV4-1 to TRBJ2-3; TRBD1 agrees at 10 bases. Trimming cost V 2 bases and J 7 bases; bases outside gene matches: 18. Germline V gene sequence: CDR1 MGHRA, CDR2 YSYEKL. This CDR3 is 19 amino acids long. DNA of the CDR3: TGCGCCAGCAGCCAAATACAGCCGGGACAGGGGCGTCCCACTCATACGCAGTATTTT. It is translated as CASSQIQPGQGRPTHTQYF.

J is TRBJ2-4 and V is TRBV13; D might be TRBD2 (6 bases). CDR1 and CDR2 (germline): PRHDT, FYEKMQ (reference sequence). V lost 0 bases and J 14 bases, leaving 14 bases between the germline ends. This CDR3 has 13 amino acids. The CDR3 sequence: CASSLGGTGTEYF. In DNA form, the CDR3 reads TGTGCCAGCAGCTTAGGGGGGACTGGGACGGAGTACTTC.

V is TRBV6-6 and J is TRBJ1-5; D uncertain. CDR1 is MNHNY, CDR2 SVGAGI, per germline (reference sequence). CDR3 length: 14 residues. V was trimmed by 0 bases and J by 8 bases, leaving 11 bases between them. As DNA, the CDR3 is TGTGCCAGCAGTTACTCGGCAGCCCAGGAGCCCCAGCATTTT. Its protein is CASSYSAAQEPQHF.

The chain recombines TRBV4-3 with TRBJ2-7; D is perhaps TRBD1 (5 bases). The CDR3 is made up of 14 amino acids. Per the germline V gene, CDR1 is LGHNA and CDR2 is YSLEER. V lost 0 bases, J lost 1 base, and 7 bases lay in between. CDR3 residues: CASSQDRVSYEQYF. The DNA of the CDR3 is TGCGCCAGCAGCCAAGACAGGGTTTCCTACGAGCAGTACTTC.

This clone was recorded once. The rearrangement uses TRBV19 and TRBJ1-1; 7 bases fit TRBD1. The length of the CDR3 is 13 residues. V shed 5 bases, J shed 0 bases, and the junction held 0 bases outside the gene matches. Germline CDR1 reads LNHDA; CDR2 reads SQIVND (reference sequence). The chain's CDR3 is CASSDRVNTEAFF. The CDR3 region has the DNA TGTGCCAGTAGTGACAGGGTGAACACTGAAGCTTTCTTT.

This CDR3 reads CASSLLIGGWYEQYF. CDR3 DNA sequence: TGTGCCAGCAGTCTCCTAATTGGGGGATGGTACGAGCAGTACTTC. The V and J genes are TRBV6-5 and TRBJ2-7; perhaps D is TRBD1 or TRBD2 (5 bases each). The CDR3 length is 15 residues. V lost 5 bases and J 4 bases, leaving 18 bases between the germline ends. In germline, CDR1 is MNHEY, CDR2 SVGAGI.

This chain uses TRBV6-5 with TRBJ2-3, with D unresolved. Germline assignment: CDR1 MNHEY and CDR2 SVGAGI. Between the trimmed V and J ends, which lost 0 bases and 2 bases, there was a span of 12 bases. The CDR3 totals 16 residues. CDR3 protein: CASSYSSQDTTDTQYF. As DNA, the CDR3 is TGTGCCAGCAGTTACTCGTCGCAGGATACCACAGATACGCAGTATTTT.

This clone showed up just a few times. V gene TRBV5-4 combines with J gene TRBJ2-1; TRBD2 aligns across 8 bases. V shed 3 bases, J shed 3 bases, and the junction held 8 bases outside the gene matches. The CDR3 extends over 16 amino acids. The V gene's germline CDR1 is SGHNT and CDR2 YYREEE (reference sequence). This CDR3 reads CASSSGGTAGYNEQFF. In nucleotides, the CDR3 is TGTGCCAGCAGCTCGGGAGGGACCGCTGGCTACAATGAGCAGTTCTTC.

Here the CDR3 DNA reads TGCGCCAGCAGCTTGGCCGGGACGGCGAACACTGAAGCTTTCTTT. Amino acid sequence: CASSLAGTANTEAFF. This chain connects TRBV5-1 to TRBJ1-1, with D perhaps matching TRBD1 (5 bases). The CDR3 runs to 15 residues. Trimming left V 0 bases short and J 1 base short, with 10 bases between. Germline CDR1 is SGHRS and CDR2 is YFSETQ.

The chain couples TRBV29-1 to TRBJ1-1, with unresolved D. Trimming removed 3 bases at V and 0 bases at J, with 8 bases between. Germline loops: CDR1 SQVTM, CDR2 ANQGSEA. The CDR3 spans 13 residues. CDR3 nucleotide sequence: TGCAGCGTTGAGGGTCACCTGAACACTGAAGCTTTCTTT. Amino acid sequence: CSVEGHLNTEAFF.

The rearrangement joins TRBV5-1 to TRBJ2-3, with D tentatively TRBD1 (6 bases). This CDR3 spans 15 amino acids. Germline V lookup: CDR1 SGHRS, CDR2 YFSETQ. V was trimmed by 0 bases and J by 4 bases, leaving 12 bases between them. The CDR3 DNA sequence: TGCGCCAGCAGCTTGGTGGCAGGGGTTCCAGATACGCAGTATTTT. It specifies CASSLVAGVPDTQYF.

The gene calls are TRBV7-2 and TRBJ2-3, with 7 bases matching TRBD2. The CDR3 is 17 residues long. Germline V gives CDR1 SGHTA, CDR2 FQGNSA. Trimming took 7 bases from V and 7 from J; bases not matched to a gene: 20. The CDR3 coding sequence is TGTGCCAGCACCTCCCAAGGTTCGCGGGGGAGAGGAAATACGCAGTATTTT. Translation: CASTSQGSRGRGNTQYF. The variable domain in full, completed from reference TRBV7-2 and TRBJ2-3, reads GAGVSQSPSNKVTEKGKDVELRCDPISGHTALYWYRQSLGQGLEFLIYFQGNSAPDKSGLPSDRFSAERTGGSVSTLTIQRTQQEDSAVYLCASTSQGSRGRGNTQYFGPGTRLTVL.

This chain uses TRBV6-1 with TRBJ1-2; D is unclear. This CDR3 contains 10 residues. Germline CDR1 and CDR2: MNHNS and SASEGT. Trimming stripped 9 bases from V and 1 base from J, with 3 bases between. Here the CDR3 DNA reads TGTGCCAGTGGTAACTATGGCTACACCTTC. It codes for CASGNYGYTF.

The table lists this clone with a count of one. The CDR3 reads CASSPSSGDYEQYF. DNA of the CDR3: TGTGCCAGCAGTCCGTCGTCCGGGGACTACGAGCAGTACTTC. The chain is built from TRBV14 and TRBJ2-7; D possibly corresponds to TRBD2 (5 bases). The CDR3 is made up of 14 amino acids. V lost 6 bases, J lost 3 bases, and 15 bases lay in between. Germline V gene data show CDR1 as SGHDN and CDR2 as FVKESK.

The chain uses TRBV2 and TRBJ1-2; perhaps TRBD1 as D (6 bases). Germline lookup yields CDR1 SNHLY and CDR2 FYNNEI. The length of the CDR3 is 15 residues. The ends were cut back, 6 bases at V and 4 bases at J, with 18 bases in the middle. For the CDR3, the DNA is TGTGCCAGCAGCTCGACCGGGACACCCTTCTATGGCTACACCTTC. Amino acids: CASSSTGTPFYGYTF. Complete variable domain (other parts from reference TRBV2 and TRBJ1-2): EPEVTQTPSHQVTQMGQEVILRCVPISNHLYFYWYRQILGQKVEFLVSFYNNEISEKSEIFDDQFSVERPDGSNFTLKIRSTKLEDSAMYFCASSSTGTPFYGYTFGSGTRLTVV.

This rearrangement joins TRBV5-1 to TRBJ2-7, with 7 bases lining up with TRBD1. The CDR3 is 12 residues long. Unmatched junction bases numbered 1, after V lost 4 bases and J lost 3 bases. Germline assignment: CDR1 SGHRS and CDR2 YFSETQ. CDR3 loop: CASSRQGYEQYF. In DNA, the CDR3 is TGCGCCAGCAGCAGACAGGGCTACGAGCAGTACTTC.

As concerns this clone: Other DNA sequences in this sample translate to the same CDR3. The gene calls are TRBV30 and TRBJ2-5, with 11 bases matching TRBD2. J was trimmed by 4 bases and V by 7 bases; bases with no gene match: 11. Germline CDR1 is GTSNPN and CDR2 is SVGIG (reference sequence). The CDR3 is 15 residues long. The CDR3: CAFGSGLAGGETQYF. In DNA form, the CDR3 reads TGTGCCTTCGGATCCGGGCTAGCGGGGGGAGAGACCCAGTACTTC.

CDR3 sequence reads: CASTPPGQGYGGTEAFF. Written as DNA, the CDR3 is TGTGCCAGCACTCCTCCGGGACAGGGCTACGGGGGCACTGAAGCTTTCTTT. The rearrangement links TRBV7-9 to TRBJ1-1, with 9 bases matching TRBD1. V dropped 7 bases and J dropped 4; count of bases not matched to a gene: 16. The CDR3 spans 17 residues. CDR1 is SEHNR and CDR2 is FQNEAQ in the germline V gene (reference sequence).

The chain is built from TRBV29-1 and TRBJ1-1; D gene ambiguous. The CDR3 loop spans 12 amino acids. V shed 1 base and J shed 2 bases, with 5 bases lying between them. CDR1 SQVTM and CDR2 ANQGSEA come from the germline V gene. CDR3 nucleotide sequence: TGCAGCGTTGAAGTCCGCAACACTGAAGCTTTCTTT. This sequence encodes CSVEVRNTEAFF.

The chain is built from TRBV10-2 and TRBJ1-2; a weak D match, TRBD1 (5 bases). V lost 2 bases and J lost 5, with 12 bases in between. This CDR3 has 14 amino acids. Germline V gene sequence: CDR1 WSHSY, CDR2 SAAADI. This CDR3 is CASSEQGSRYGYTF. Written as DNA, the CDR3 is TGCGCCAGCAGTGAGCAGGGTTCTAGGTATGGCTACACCTTC.